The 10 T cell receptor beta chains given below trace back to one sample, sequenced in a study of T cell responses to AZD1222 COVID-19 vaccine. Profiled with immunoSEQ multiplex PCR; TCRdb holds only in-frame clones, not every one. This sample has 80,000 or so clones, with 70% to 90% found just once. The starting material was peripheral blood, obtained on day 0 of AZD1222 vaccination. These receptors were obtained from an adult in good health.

DNA of the CDR3: TGTGCCAGCAGAAGACAGGGGGCAGGGATGAACACTGAAGCTTTCTTT. Amino acids: CASRRQGAGMNTEAFF. The chain employs TRBV14 and TRBJ1-1; 10 nucleotides line up with TRBD1. Unmatched junction bases numbered 7, after V lost 6 bases and J lost 0 bases. The CDR3 covers 16 residues. The germline CDR1 and CDR2 sequences are SGHDN and FVKESK.

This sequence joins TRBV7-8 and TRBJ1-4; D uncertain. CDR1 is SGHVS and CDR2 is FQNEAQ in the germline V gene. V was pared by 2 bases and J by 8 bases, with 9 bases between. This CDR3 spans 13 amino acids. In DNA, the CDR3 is TGTGCCAGCAGCTTATTTACCGCGGAAAAACTGTTTTTT. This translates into CASSLFTAEKLFF.

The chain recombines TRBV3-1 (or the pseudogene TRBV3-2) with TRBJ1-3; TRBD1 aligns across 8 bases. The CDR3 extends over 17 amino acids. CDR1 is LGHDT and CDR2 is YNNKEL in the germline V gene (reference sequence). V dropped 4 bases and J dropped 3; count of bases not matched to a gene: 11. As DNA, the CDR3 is TGTGCCAGCAGCCCCGCCCGCGCAGGGGGCATTGGAAACACCATATATTTT. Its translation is CASSPARAGGIGNTIYF.

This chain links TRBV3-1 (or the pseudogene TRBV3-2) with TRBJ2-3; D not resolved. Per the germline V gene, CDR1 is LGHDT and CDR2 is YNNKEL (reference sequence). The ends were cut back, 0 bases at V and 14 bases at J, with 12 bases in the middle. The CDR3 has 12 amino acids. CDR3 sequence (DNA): TGTGCCAGCAGCCAAGAGGACCGACGGGTGTATTTT. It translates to CASSQEDRRVYF.

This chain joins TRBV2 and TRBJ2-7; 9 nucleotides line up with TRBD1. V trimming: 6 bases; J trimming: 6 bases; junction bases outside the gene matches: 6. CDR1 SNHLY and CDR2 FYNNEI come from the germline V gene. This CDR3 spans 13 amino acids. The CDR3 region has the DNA TGTGCCAGCAGCCAAAACAGGGGGCTCGAGCAGTACTTC. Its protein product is CASSQNRGLEQYF.

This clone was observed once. CDR3 in DNA: TGCAGCGTTGTAGGACAGGGTATCTATGGCTACACCTTC. It yields the protein CSVVGQGIYGYTF. The rearrangement joins TRBV29-1 to TRBJ1-2; 8 bases fit TRBD1. Trimming took 4 bases from V and 4 from J; bases not matched to a gene: 5. Germline assignment: CDR1 SQVTM and CDR2 ANQGSEA. The CDR3 runs 13 residues.

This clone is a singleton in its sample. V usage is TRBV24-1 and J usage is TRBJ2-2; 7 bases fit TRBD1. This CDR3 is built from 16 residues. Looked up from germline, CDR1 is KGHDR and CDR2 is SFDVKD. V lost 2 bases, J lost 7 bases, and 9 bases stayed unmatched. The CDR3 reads CATSDSKTGYGGELFF. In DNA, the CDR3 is TGTGCCACCAGTGATTCGAAGACAGGGTATGGCGGGGAGCTGTTTTTT.

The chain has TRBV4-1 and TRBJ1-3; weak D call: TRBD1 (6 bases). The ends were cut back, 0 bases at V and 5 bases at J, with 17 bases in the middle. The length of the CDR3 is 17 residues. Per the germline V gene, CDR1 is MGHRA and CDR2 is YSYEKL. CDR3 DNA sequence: TGCGCCAGCAGCCAAGAACTACAGGGACGTAATAGAAACACCATATATTTT. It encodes CASSQELQGRNRNTIYF.

In DNA form, the CDR3 reads TGCAGCGTTGCCCTCACTGGGGCCAACGTCCTGACTTTC. It codes for CSVALTGANVLTF. J is TRBJ2-6 and V is TRBV29-1; D uncertain. Germline loops: CDR1 SQVTM, CDR2 ANQGSEA. Trimming removed 4 bases from V and 2 bases from J, with 6 bases in between. The CDR3 extends over 13 amino acids. Using reference TRBV29-1 and TRBJ2-6 for the parts outside the CDR3, the full variable domain is SAVISQKPSRDICQRGTSLTIQCQVDSQVTMMFWYRQQPGQSLTLIATANQGSEATYESGFVIDKFPISRPNLTFSTLTVSNMSPEDSSIYLCSVALTGANVLTFGAGSRLTVL.

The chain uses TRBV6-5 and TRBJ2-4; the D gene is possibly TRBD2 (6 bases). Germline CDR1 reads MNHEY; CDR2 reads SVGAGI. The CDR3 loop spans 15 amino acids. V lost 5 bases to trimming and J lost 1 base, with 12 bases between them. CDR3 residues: CASSRPGEAKNIQYF. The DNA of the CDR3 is TGTGCCAGCAGTCGACCGGGGGAGGCCAAAAACATTCAGTACTTC.